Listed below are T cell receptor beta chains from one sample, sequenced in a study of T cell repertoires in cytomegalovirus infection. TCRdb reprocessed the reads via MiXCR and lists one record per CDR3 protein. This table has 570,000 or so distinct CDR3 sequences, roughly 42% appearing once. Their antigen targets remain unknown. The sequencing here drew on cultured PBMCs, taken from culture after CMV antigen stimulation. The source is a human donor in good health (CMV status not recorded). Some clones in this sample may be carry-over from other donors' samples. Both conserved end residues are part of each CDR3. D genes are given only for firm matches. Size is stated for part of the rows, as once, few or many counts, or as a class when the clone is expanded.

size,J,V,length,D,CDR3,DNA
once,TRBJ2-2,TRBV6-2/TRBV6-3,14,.,CASSYSRLAGELFF,TGTGCCAGCAGTTACAGCCGTTTGGCCGGGGAGCTGTTTTTT
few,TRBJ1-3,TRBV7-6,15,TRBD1,CASSLQGANGNTIYF,TGTGCCAGCAGCTTACAGGGGGCGAATGGAAACACCATATATTTT
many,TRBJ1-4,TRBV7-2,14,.,CASSSRLGDEKLFF,TGTGCCAGCAGCTCCAGGCTGGGGGATGAAAAACTGTTTTTT
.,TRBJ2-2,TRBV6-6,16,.,CASSYSRGINTGELFF,TGTGCCAGCAGTTACTCGAGGGGAATAAACACCGGGGAGCTGTTTTTT
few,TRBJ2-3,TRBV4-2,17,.,CASSLQTTGAVDDTQYF,TGTGCCAGCAGCCTTCAGACCACAGGAGCGGTTGACGATACGCAGTATTTT
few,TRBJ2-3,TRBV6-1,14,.,CASRAGLDTDTQYF,TGTGCCAGCAGGGCGGGGCTGGACACAGATACGCAGTATTTT
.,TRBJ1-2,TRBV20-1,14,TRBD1,CSAPRTGANYGYTF,TGCAGTGCTCCTCGGACAGGAGCTAACTATGGCTACACCTTC
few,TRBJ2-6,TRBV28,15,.,CASQQRDSGANVLTF,TGTGCCAGCCAACAAAGAGACTCTGGGGCCAACGTCCTGACTTTC
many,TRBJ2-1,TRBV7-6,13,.,CASSLALRNEQFF,TGTGCCAGCAGCTTAGCTCTGAGGAATGAGCAGTTCTTC
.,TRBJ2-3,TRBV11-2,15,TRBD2,CASSLNGRATDTQYF,TGTGCCAGCAGCTTAAACGGGAGGGCCACAGATACGCAGTATTTT
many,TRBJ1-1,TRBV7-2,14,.,CASSLRSQNTEAFF,TGTGCCAGCAGCTTACGCAGCCAGAACACTGAAGCTTTCTTT
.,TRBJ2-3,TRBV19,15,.,CASSSPRSGTDTQYF,TGTGCCAGTAGTTCCCCTCGCAGCGGCACAGATACGCAGTATTTT
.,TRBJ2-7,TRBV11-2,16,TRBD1,CASSLDRDRRSYEQYF,TGTGCCAGCAGCTTAGATCGGGACAGGAGATCCTACGAGCAGTACTTC
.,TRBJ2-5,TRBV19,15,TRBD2,CASTRSPSGRETQYF,TGTGCCAGTACCCGGTCCCCTAGCGGGAGAGAGACCCAGTACTTC
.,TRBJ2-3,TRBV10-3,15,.,CASAGTSSSTDTQYF,TGTGCCAGCGCCGGGACTTCTTCTAGCACAGATACGCAGTATTTT
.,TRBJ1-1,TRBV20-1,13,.,CSASRDLNTEAFF,TGCAGTGCTAGTCGGGACCTTAACACTGAAGCTTTCTTT
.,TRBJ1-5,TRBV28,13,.,CAAAGQINQPQHF,TGTGCCGCCGCCGGGCAGATCAATCAGCCCCAGCATTTT
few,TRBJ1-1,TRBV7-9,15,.,CASSRGDTKNTEAFF,TGTGCCAGCAGCCGCGGGGACACTAAGAACACTGAAGCTTTCTTT
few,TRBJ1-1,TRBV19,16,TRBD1,CASTDRGLNFNTEAFF,TGTGCCAGCACTGACAGGGGCCTAAACTTTAACACTGAAGCTTTCTTT
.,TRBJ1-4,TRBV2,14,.,CASASERTNEKLFF,TGTGCCAGCGCATCAGAAAGAACTAATGAAAAACTGTTTTTT
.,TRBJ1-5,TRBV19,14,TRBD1,CASSMDRASGSQHF,TGTGCCAGTAGTATGGACAGGGCTAGTGGGTCCCAGCATTTT
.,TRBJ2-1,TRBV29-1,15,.,CSVEETIDKYNEQFF,TGCAGCGTTGAAGAAACAATCGACAAGTACAATGAGCAGTTCTTC
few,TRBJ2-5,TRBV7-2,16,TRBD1,CASSHWGGDREETQYF,TGTGCCAGCAGCCATTGGGGGGGGGACAGGGAAGAGACCCAGTACTTC
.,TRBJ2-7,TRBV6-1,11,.,CASSEINEQYF,TGTGCCAGCAGTGAAATCAACGAGCAGTACTTC
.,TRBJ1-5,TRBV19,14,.,CASSNGRLNQPQHF,TGTGCCAGTAGTAACGGCCGGCTAAATCAGCCCCAGCATTTT
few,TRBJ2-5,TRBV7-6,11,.,CASKGQETQYF,TGTGCCAGCAAGGGACAAGAGACCCAGTACTTC
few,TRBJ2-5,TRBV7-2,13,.,CASSFLLVGTQYF,TGTGCCAGCAGCTTCCTCCTAGTGGGGACCCAGTACTTC
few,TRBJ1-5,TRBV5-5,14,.,CASSLMGGRQPQHF,TGTGCCAGCAGCTTGATGGGGGGCCGTCAGCCCCAGCATTTT
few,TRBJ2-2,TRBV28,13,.,CASTTGDTGELFF,TGTGCCAGCACCACTGGGGACACCGGGGAGCTGTTTTTT
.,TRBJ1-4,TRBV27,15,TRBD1,CASSLSRDRGEKLFF,TGTGCCAGCAGTTTATCCCGGGACAGGGGTGAAAAACTGTTTTTT
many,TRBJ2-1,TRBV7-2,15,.,CASSNRDSNYNEQFF,TGTGCCAGCAGCAACCGGGACTCGAACTACAATGAGCAGTTCTTC
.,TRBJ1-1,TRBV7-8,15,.,CASSFLNHASAEAFF,TGTGCCAGCAGCTTTCTCAATCACGCCTCTGCTGAAGCTTTCTTT
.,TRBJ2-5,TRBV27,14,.,CASRSLPGYETQYF,TGTGCCAGCAGATCTCTACCGGGTTATGAGACCCAGTACTTC
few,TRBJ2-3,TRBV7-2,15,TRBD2,CASSPAGGRRDTQYF,TGTGCCAGCAGCCCAGCGGGGGGGCGCCGAGATACGCAGTATTTT
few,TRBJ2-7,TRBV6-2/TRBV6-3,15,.,CASSSRSRGGLEQYF,TGTGCCAGCAGTTCGCGATCTAGGGGAGGTCTCGAGCAGTACTTC
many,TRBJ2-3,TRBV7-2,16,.,CASSNGMFGSGDTQYF,TGTGCCAGCAGCAATGGGATGTTCGGGTCAGGGGATACGCAGTATTTT
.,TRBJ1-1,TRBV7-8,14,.,CASSLTHRNTEAFF,TGTGCCAGCAGCTTAACCCACAGGAACACTGAAGCTTTCTTT
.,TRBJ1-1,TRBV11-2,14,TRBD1,CASTMGGGGTEAFF,TGTGCCAGCACCATGGGAGGGGGCGGCACTGAAGCTTTCTTT
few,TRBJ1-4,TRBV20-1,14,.,CSAWTEPTQEKLFF,TGCAGTGCTTGGACAGAACCAACCCAGGAAAAACTGTTTTTT
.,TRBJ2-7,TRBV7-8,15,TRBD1,CASSPNWDRAYEQYF,TGTGCCAGCAGCCCGAATTGGGACAGGGCGTACGAGCAGTACTTC
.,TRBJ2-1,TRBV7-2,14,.,CASGATHSYNEQFF,TGTGCCAGCGGGGCGACCCACTCCTACAATGAGCAGTTCTTC
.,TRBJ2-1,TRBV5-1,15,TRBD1,CASALMIQGAHEQFF,TGCGCCAGCGCTCTGATGATTCAGGGGGCGCACGAGCAGTTCTTC
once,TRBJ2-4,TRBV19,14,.,CATSRSGRKNIQYF,TGTGCCACTTCAAGGTCCGGAAGGAAAAACATTCAGTACTTC
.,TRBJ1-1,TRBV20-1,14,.,CSARDRGVRTEAFF,TGCAGTGCTAGAGATCGTGGGGTTCGCACTGAAGCTTTCTTT
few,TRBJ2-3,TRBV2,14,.,CANARDKLTDTQYF,TGTGCCAACGCCCGGGACAAACTCACAGATACGCAGTATTTT